Each of the 13 T cell receptor beta chains below was sequenced from the same sample in a study of technical replicates of blood from a few donors. Sequencing was performed with immunoSEQ multiplex PCR; in TCRdb, only in-frame clones are kept and a portion is missing. The sample includes about 66,000 clones, roughly 90% seen only once; the top ten take around 4.6%. The sequenced material came from PBMCs. The receptors derive from a human donor in good health. Some clones in this sample may be carry-over from other donors' samples.

A single count supports this clone. The rearrangement uses TRBV15 and TRBJ1-4, with unresolved D. The CDR3 is 15 residues long. The ends were cut back, 0 bases at V and 0 bases at J, with 5 bases in the middle. The V gene's germline CDR1 is LNHNV and CDR2 YYDKDF (reference sequence). Here the CDR3 reads CATSRDLSTNEKLFF. The DNA of the CDR3 is TGTGCCACCAGCAGAGATTTATCAACTAATGAAAAACTGTTTTTT.

The rearrangement links TRBV29-1 to TRBJ2-1; D is perhaps TRBD1 (6 bases). V was pared by 6 bases and J by 7 bases, with 10 bases between. Germline lookup yields CDR1 SQVTM and CDR2 ANQGSEA. The CDR3 is made up of 11 amino acids. The CDR3, as DNA: TGCAGCGTGCCCCAGGGGAATGAGCAGTTCTTC. Residues: CSVPQGNEQFF.

The rearrangement uses TRBV28 and TRBJ1-5; 7 bases line up with TRBD1. There are 15 residues in the CDR3. CDR1 is MDHEN and CDR2 is SYDVKM in the germline V gene. J lost 2 bases, V lost 7 bases, and 8 bases had no gene match. CDR3: CASTSPGTGNQPQHF. The CDR3 region has the DNA TGTGCCAGCACAAGCCCCGGGACAGGCAATCAGCCCCAGCATTTT.

This sequence joins TRBV5-1 and TRBJ2-5; tentatively, D is TRBD2 (6 bases). Germline loops: CDR1 SGHRS, CDR2 YFSETQ. The CDR3 runs 15 residues. Trimming cost V 7 bases and J 2 bases, with 18 bases left between them. The CDR3 coding sequence is TGCGCCAGCTCGGAGGGTCTAGGGCCACAAGAGACCCAGTACTTC. Translating it yields CASSEGLGPQETQYF.

The chain recombines TRBV4-2 with TRBJ2-5; TRBD2 matches at 12 bases. Germline CDR1 is LGHNA and CDR2 is YNFKEQ. This CDR3 contains 18 residues. Unmatched junction bases numbered 9, after V lost 0 bases and J lost 4 bases. As DNA, the CDR3 is TGTGCCAGCAGCCAAGACGGGGCTAGCGGGAGGGGACGAGAGACCCAGTACTTC. Protein sequence: CASSQDGASGRGRETQYF.

This clone was counted between two and nine times. The chain is built from TRBV6-1 and TRBJ2-7; unclear D gene. This CDR3 is built from 14 residues. Germline values: CDR1 MNHNS, CDR2 SASEGT. Trimming left V 7 bases short and J 2 bases short, with 15 bases between. Here the CDR3 DNA reads TGTGCCAGCACGCCGACGACTTACGCCTACGAGCAGTACTTC. It codes for CASTPTTYAYEQYF.

The rearrangement uses TRBV6-1 and TRBJ1-2, with TRBD1 matching over 7 bases. This CDR3 spans 14 amino acids. The V gene's germline CDR1 is MNHNS and CDR2 SASEGT. V lost 8 bases, J lost 4 bases, and 10 bases stayed unmatched. CDR3 in DNA: TGTGCCAGCGTACCGGGACAGAGCTTCTATGGCTACACCTTC. Its translation: CASVPGQSFYGYTF.

V usage is TRBV4-3 and J usage is TRBJ2-7; possibly TRBD2 for D (6 bases). Trimming removed 1 base from V and 0 bases from J, with 7 bases in between. Germline V gene lookup returns CDR1 LGHNA and CDR2 YSLEER. The CDR3 has 14 amino acids. In DNA form, the CDR3 reads TGCGCCAGCAGCCAAGCGCGGGACTCCTACGAGCAGTACTTC. It yields the protein CASSQARDSYEQYF.

The chain employs TRBV7-3 and TRBJ2-3; D remains unclear. The ends were cut back, 0 bases at V and 6 bases at J, with 7 bases in the middle. The CDR3 extends over 13 amino acids. Per the germline V gene, CDR1 is SGHTA and CDR2 is FQGTGA. Written as DNA, the CDR3 is TGTGCCAGCAGCTTAACGTATACTGATACGCAGTATTTT. Its protein product is CASSLTYTDTQYF.

The chain employs TRBV7-3 and TRBJ2-7, with 7 positions matching TRBD2. Germline V gives CDR1 SGHTA, CDR2 FQGTGA. The ends lost 5 bases at V and 5 bases at J; junction bases unmatched: 12. The CDR3 spans 15 residues. The CDR3 loop reads CASSTVAGAANEQYF. The CDR3, as DNA: TGTGCCAGCAGCACCGTCGCGGGAGCAGCAAACGAGCAGTACTTC.

This clone was recorded only once. CDR3 in amino acids: CASSLHSQTISGNTIYF. The CDR3 DNA is TGTGCCAGCAGCTTACATTCTCAGACAATCTCTGGAAACACCATATATTTT. V gene TRBV7-2 combines with J gene TRBJ1-3, with D unclear. V was cut by 2 bases and J by 0 bases, with 14 bases left in between. In germline, CDR1 is SGHTA, CDR2 FQGNSA. The CDR3 runs to 17 residues.

This chain connects TRBV6-1 to TRBJ2-7, with D tentatively TRBD1 (6 bases). Germline loops: CDR1 MNHNS, CDR2 SASEGT. V lost 7 bases and J 2 bases, leaving 15 bases between the germline ends. This CDR3 comprises 14 residues. The CDR3 here is CASTRTRGPYEQYF. In DNA, the CDR3 is TGTGCCAGCACCAGAACCAGGGGTCCCTACGAGCAGTACTTC.

This clone occurred once. Compared with germline, one end of the junction differs, possibly owing to a read error. Other DNA sequences in this specimen translate into the identical CDR3. V gene TRBV5-1 combines with J gene TRBJ1-1, with D hard to call. Looked up from germline, CDR1 is SGHRS and CDR2 is YFSETQ. The CDR3 consists of 13 residues. The CDR3 reads CASSLTGNTEAFF. For the CDR3, the DNA is TGCGCCAGCAGTTTGACGGGGAACACTGAGGCTTTCTTT. The whole variable domain, filled in from reference TRBV5-1 and TRBJ1-1, reads KAGVTQTPRYLIKTRGQQVTLSCSPISGHRSVSWYQQTPGQGLQFLFEYFSETQRNKGNFPGRFSGRQFSNSRSEMNVSTLELGDSALYLCASSLTGNTEAFFGQGTRLTVV.